These 19 T cell receptor beta chains were sequenced from one sample in a study of blood T cell repertoires in COVID-19. Data came from immunoSEQ multiplex PCR; TCRdb stores just in-frame clones and leaves some out. In the table there are fewer than 250,000 clones, roughly four fifths of which are singletons. The sequenced material came from peripheral blood. These receptors came from a woman aged 70-85 years with acute or convalescent COVID-19.

The chain links TRBV10-3 to TRBJ2-1, with D perhaps matching TRBD1 (5 bases). The V end was cut by 4 bases, the J end by 7 bases, with 17 bases between. Germline CDR1 reads ENHRY; CDR2 reads SYGVKD. CDR3 size: 15 residues. The CDR3 bases are TGTGCCATCAGTGGATTGGCAGGGCGAATGAATGAGCAGTTCTTC. It translates to CAISGLAGRMNEQFF.

The chain is built from TRBV3-1 (or the pseudogene TRBV3-2) and TRBJ1-1; D unresolved. Trimming removed 2 bases at V and 1 base at J, with 14 bases between. From germline, CDR1 is LGHDT and CDR2 YNNKEL (reference sequence). The CDR3 has 16 residues. The CDR3 loop reads CASSQSFRVPNTEAFF. The CDR3 DNA sequence: TGTGCCAGCAGCCAAAGCTTCCGGGTTCCGAACACTGAAGCTTTCTTT.

The V and J genes are TRBV2 and TRBJ1-2; perhaps TRBD1 as D (6 bases). V lost 3 bases to trimming and J lost 3 bases, with 8 bases between them. Germline assignment: CDR1 SNHLY and CDR2 FYNNEI. The CDR3 is 13 residues long. CDR3 loop: CASSDNRDYGYTF. The CDR3 DNA reads as TGTGCCAGCAGTGATAACAGGGACTATGGCTACACCTTC.

The V call is TRBV20-1, the J call TRBJ2-4; 7 bases map to TRBD2. The CDR3 covers 16 residues. The junction had 14 bases not matched to a gene; V was cut back by 3 bases and J by 6 bases. CDR1 is DFQATT, CDR2 SNEGSKA, per germline (reference sequence). CDR3 sequence reads: CSASAAGLRWGNIQYF. CDR3 in DNA: TGCAGTGCTAGTGCAGCGGGACTCCGGTGGGGAAACATTCAGTACTTC.

The CDR3 DNA is TGTGCCTGGAGCCCAAGCCCTCTAACCCATGGCTACACCTTC. Translation: CAWSPSPLTHGYTF. This chain joins TRBV30 and TRBJ1-2; D is uncertain. CDR3 length: 14 residues. V dropped 3 bases and J dropped 6 bases, with 17 bases sitting between them. Germline V gives CDR1 GTSNPN, CDR2 SVGIG (reference sequence).

The chain links TRBV5-6 to TRBJ1-2; 8 bases line up with TRBD1. J lost 5 bases, V lost 5 bases, and 11 bases had no gene match. Germline V gene data show CDR1 as SGHDT and CDR2 as YYEEEE. This CDR3 contains 15 residues. This chain's CDR3 is CASSPAGQGWYGYTF. As DNA, the CDR3 is TGTGCCAGCAGTCCTGCCGGACAGGGATGGTATGGCTACACCTTC.

The V gene is TRBV29-1, the J gene TRBJ2-7; the match to TRBD1 covers 8 bases. Per germline, CDR1 SQVTM and CDR2 ANQGSEA. This CDR3 has 13 residues. Trimming at V came to 3 bases and at J to 4 bases, leaving 5 bases not matched to a gene. The CDR3 reads CSVESTGAYEQYF. CDR3 nucleotides: TGCAGCGTTGAGTCGACAGGGGCTTACGAGCAGTACTTC.

The CDR3 protein is CASSQGGESPLHF. The CDR3 nucleotides are TGCGCCAGCAGCCAAGGTGGGGAGTCACCCCTCCACTTT. This chain joins TRBV4-3 and TRBJ1-6; D remains unclear. Germline loops: CDR1 LGHNA, CDR2 YSLEER. The length of the CDR3 is 13 residues. With 1 base removed from V and 10 bases from J, the gap between germline ends came to 8 bases.

The gene calls are TRBV5-1 and TRBJ2-7; a weak D match, TRBD2 (6 bases). Germline-derived CDR1 and CDR2 are SGHRS and YFSETQ. The ends were cut back, 5 bases at V and 0 bases at J, with 15 bases in the middle. The CDR3 sequence is 15 residues long. As DNA, the CDR3 is TGCGCCAGCAGAGAATCCGGGACTTCCTCCTACGAGCAGTACTTC. Amino acids: CASRESGTSSYEQYF.

This rearrangement joins TRBV3-1 (or the pseudogene TRBV3-2) to TRBJ1-1, with D unclear. CDR1 is LGHDT and CDR2 is YNNKEL in the germline V gene (reference sequence). V dropped 0 bases and J dropped 6 bases, with 14 bases sitting between them. The CDR3 runs 15 residues. Here the CDR3 reads CASSQDATRRAEAFF. Here the CDR3 DNA reads TGTGCCAGCAGCCAAGACGCGACCAGGAGGGCTGAAGCTTTCTTT.

The V gene is TRBV23-1, the J gene TRBJ1-1; no clear D gene. TRBV23-1 is an open reading frame, and its role is uncertain. Trimming took off 0 bases at V and 1 base at J, with 9 bases between the two ends. The CDR3 covers 15 residues. The CDR3 loop is CASSQSGVRNTEAFF. In DNA form, the CDR3 reads TGCGCCAGCAGTCAATCGGGAGTTCGGAACACTGAAGCTTTCTTT.

This clone has a handful of counts. V and J are TRBV4-2 and TRBJ1-3, with a possible D match to TRBD1 (5 bases). Germline loops: CDR1 LGHNA, CDR2 YNFKEQ. Trimming stripped 1 base from V and 0 bases from J, with 7 bases between. CDR3 size: 15 residues. The CDR3 is CASSQAGGSGNTIYF. The CDR3, as DNA: TGTGCCAGCAGCCAAGCCGGGGGCTCTGGAAACACCATATATTTT.

The chain has TRBV28 and TRBJ2-7; tentative D call: TRBD1 (5 bases). Germline CDR1 is MDHEN and CDR2 is SYDVKM. The CDR3 has 13 residues. Trimming removed 7 bases from V and 8 bases from J, with 18 bases in between. The CDR3 DNA reads as TGTGCCAGCAATGCCGACAGACCTTCCAAGCAGTACTTC. Its translation is CASNADRPSKQYF.

This clone was counted once. J is TRBJ1-2 and V is TRBV7-2, with D maybe TRBD1 (6 bases). The V and J ends lost 0 bases and 2 bases respectively, with 13 bases between them. The V gene's germline CDR1 is SGHTA and CDR2 FQGNSA. This CDR3 is 16 amino acids long. DNA of the CDR3: TGTGCCAGCAGCTTAGCGCCGGGGGGCTTAAACTATGGCTACACCTTC. The encoded protein is CASSLAPGGLNYGYTF.

This sequence joins TRBV24-1 and TRBJ1-2; D unresolved. Germline loops: CDR1 KGHDR, CDR2 SFDVKD. The CDR3 extends over 14 amino acids. Trimming left V 1 base short and J 3 bases short, with 8 bases between. The CDR3: CATSDLHRDYGYTF. CDR3 DNA: TGTGCCACCAGTGATTTACACAGAGACTATGGCTACACCTTC.

The genes are TRBV28 and TRBJ2-7; 7 bases match TRBD1. This CDR3 is 14 amino acids long. V was pared by 2 bases and J by 7 bases, with 8 bases of the junction left unmatched. The V gene's germline CDR1 is MDHEN and CDR2 SYDVKM. CDR3 nucleotide sequence: TGTGCCAGCAGTTTACTTGAGGGGGCGGGTGAGCAGTACTTC. Translating gives CASSLLEGAGEQYF. Combining the CDR3 with reference TRBV28 and TRBJ2-7 gives the whole variable domain DVKVTQSSRYLVKRTGEKVFLECVQDMDHENMFWYRQDPGLGLRLIYFSYDVKMKEKGDIPEGYSVSREKKERFSLILESASTNQTSMYLCASSLLEGAGEQYFGPGTRLTVT.

This sequence joins TRBV6-5 and TRBJ1-1; D is perhaps TRBD1 (5 bases). The V gene lost 7 bases and the J gene lost 0 bases, with 12 bases spanning the gap. Germline loops: CDR1 MNHEY, CDR2 SVGAGI. This CDR3 has 14 residues. The CDR3 protein is CASTLDNMNTEAFF. CDR3 DNA: TGTGCCAGCACTCTGGACAACATGAACACTGAAGCTTTCTTT.

V gene TRBV6-5 combines with J gene TRBJ2-6, with D maybe TRBD1 (5 bases). V lost 1 base, J lost 0 bases, and 7 bases lay in between. From germline, CDR1 is MNHEY and CDR2 SVGAGI. This CDR3 spans 16 amino acids. The CDR3 DNA reads as TGTGCCAGCAGTTACTGGGGCAGCTCTGGGGCCAACGTCCTGACTTTC. Translated, it gives CASSYWGSSGANVLTF.

J is TRBJ2-6 and V is TRBV10-2; 8 bases are shared with TRBD1. The CDR3 has 18 amino acids. Germline V lookup: CDR1 WSHSY, CDR2 SAAADI. V lost 6 bases to trimming and J lost 0 bases; unmatched junction nucleotides: 10. The CDR3 is CASSQPGTGASGANVLTF. The CDR3 nucleotides are TGCGCCAGCAGCCAACCCGGGACAGGCGCCTCTGGGGCCAACGTCCTGACTTTC.